A selection of T cell receptor beta chains follows, all from one sample in a study of blood T cell repertoires in COVID-19. Profiling relied on immunoSEQ multiplex PCR, and the TCRdb table lists in-frame clones only, not all of them. The data hold about 220,000 clones, with roughly 89% observed a single time. Sequences were obtained from PBMCs or T cells enriched from blood (not recorded which). Receptor source: a man under 40 who had been exposed to COVID-19. CDR3s include the opening cysteine and the closing phenylalanine or tryptophan. A D gene is named only where the DNA matches it firmly. Clone size is given for some rows only: seen once, a few or many times, or a class if the clone is expanded.

CDR3 length	J gene	V gene	clone size	D gene	CDR3 protein	CDR3 DNA
15	TRBJ1-3	TRBV19	-	TRBD1	CASSIDREAGNTIYF	TGTGCCAGTAGTATTGACAGGGAGGCTGGAAACACCATATATTTT
16	TRBJ1-3	TRBV4-1	-	TRBD1	CASSQVTGAPGNTIYF	TGCGCCAGCAGCCAAGTTACAGGGGCCCCTGGAAACACCATATATTTT
13	TRBJ1-6	TRBV10-3	-	-	CAAAQGRNSPLHF	TGTGCCGCCGCACAGGGCCGCAATTCACCCCTCCACTTT
15	TRBJ1-1	TRBV3-1/TRBV3-2	-	-	CASSPRRQRNTEAFF	TGTGCCAGCAGCCCCCGGAGACAGAGGAACACTGAAGCTTTCTTT
13	TRBJ1-1	TRBV14	-	TRBD1	CASSQATGLIAFF	TGTGCCAGCAGCCAAGCGACAGGGTTGATAGCTTTCTTT
15	TRBJ2-3	TRBV5-4	-	TRBD2	CASSPGLAETDTQYF	TGTGCCAGCAGCCCTGGACTAGCGGAAACAGATACGCAGTATTTT
13	TRBJ2-7	TRBV12-5	-	-	CASGQKGVTEQYF	TGTGCTAGTGGACAAAAAGGGGTAACCGAGCAGTACTTC
14	TRBJ1-6	TRBV19	once	-	CASSIGGSHSPLHF	TGTGCCAGTAGTATCGGGGGGTCGCACTCACCCCTCCACTTT
14	TRBJ2-1	TRBV7-6	-	-	CASSLGPGEREQFF	TGTGCCAGCAGCCTGGGCCCGGGGGAGCGTGAGCAGTTCTTC
13	TRBJ1-1	TRBV10-1	-	-	CASGQGLNTEAFF	TGCGCCAGCGGTCAGGGATTGAACACTGAAGCTTTCTTT
15	TRBJ2-1	TRBV10-3	-	TRBD2	CAISELWRGANEQFF	TGTGCCATCAGTGAGCTATGGCGGGGGGCTAATGAGCAGTTCTTC
15	TRBJ1-4	TRBV6-4	-	-	CASMRRRRFNEKLFF	TGTGCCAGCATGAGAAGACGGAGATTTAATGAAAAACTGTTTTTT
16	TRBJ1-1	TRBV19	-	TRBD1	CASSMQGERMNTEAFF	TGTGCCAGTAGTATGCAGGGGGAGCGAATGAACACTGAAGCTTTCTTT
15	TRBJ1-6	TRBV4-1	-	TRBD1	CASSQDRGRDSPLHF	TGCGCCAGCAGCCAAGATAGGGGGCGTGATTCACCCCTCCACTTT
17	TRBJ1-5	TRBV4-2	-	-	CASSQDWGGRGWQPQHF	TGTGCCAGCAGCCAAGATTGGGGGGGGCGTGGATGGCAGCCCCAGCATTTT
14	TRBJ2-5	TRBV18	-	-	CASSPRDSGETQYF	TGTGCCAGCTCACCGCGGGACAGCGGGGAGACCCAGTACTTC
13	TRBJ1-2	TRBV12-5	-	-	CASAPGGEFGYTF	TGTGCTAGTGCCCCCGGGGGAGAGTTTGGCTACACCTTC
17	TRBJ1-3	TRBV7-8	-	-	CASSLVGPEGSGNTIYF	TGTGCCAGCAGCTTGGTGGGCCCCGAGGGTTCCGGAAACACCATATATTTT
17	TRBJ1-3	TRBV13	-	TRBD1	CASSNMFQGARGNTIYF	TGTGCCAGCAGCAATATGTTCCAGGGGGCGAGGGGAAACACCATATATTTT
14	TRBJ1-5	TRBV4-3	many	-	CASSPTTNNQPQHF	TGCGCCAGCAGCCCAACAACCAACAATCAGCCCCAGCATTTT
14	TRBJ1-2	TRBV29-1	once	-	CSVEGAGWNYGYTF	TGCAGCGTTGAAGGCGCAGGGTGGAACTATGGCTACACCTTC
15	TRBJ1-2	TRBV5-4	-	TRBD1	CASSNGQDGNYGYTF	TGTGCCAGCAGTAATGGACAGGATGGGAACTATGGCTACACCTTC
12	TRBJ1-1	TRBV4-1	-	-	CASSRDTVEAFF	TGCGCCAGCAGCCGGGACACCGTTGAAGCTTTCTTT
18	TRBJ1-6	TRBV4-1	-	TRBD1	CASSQDWPRGPYNSPLHF	TGCGCCAGCAGCCAAGATTGGCCCAGGGGGCCCTATAATTCACCCCTCCACTTT
20	TRBJ2-2	TRBV7-3	-	TRBD1	CASSLRVVEQGEKNTGELFF	TGTGCCAGCAGCTTAAGGGTAGTCGAACAGGGGGAGAAGAACACCGGGGAGCTGTTTTTT
13	TRBJ1-1	TRBV3-1/TRBV3-2	-	-	CASSQGVNTEAFF	TGTGCCAGCAGCCAGGGAGTGAACACTGAAGCTTTCTTT
13	TRBJ2-1	TRBV11-3	-	-	CASIRAGRSEQFF	TGTGCCAGCATCCGAGCGGGCAGGAGTGAGCAGTTCTTC
16	TRBJ2-3	TRBV5-4	-	-	CASSPGTTLSTDTQYF	TGTGCCAGCAGCCCCGGCACTACCCTTAGCACAGATACGCAGTATTTT
15	TRBJ2-2	TRBV7-3	-	-	CASSLAGGNTGELFF	TGTGCCAGCAGCTTAGCCGGGGGTAACACCGGGGAGCTGTTTTTT
12	TRBJ1-1	TRBV11-2	-	TRBD1	CASSSGQGSDFF	TGTGCCAGCAGCTCCGGACAGGGTTCAGATTTCTTT
15	TRBJ2-1	TRBV19	-	TRBD1	CASSVGQGPSNEQFF	TGTGCCAGTAGTGTGGGACAGGGCCCCTCCAATGAGCAGTTCTTC
14	TRBJ2-5	TRBV29-1	-	TRBD2	CSVAGGTLQETQYF	TGCAGCGTCGCGGGGGGGACTCTGCAAGAGACCCAGTACTTC
17	TRBJ2-5	TRBV4-1	-	TRBD1	CASSQDRGTGVQETQYF	TGCGCCAGCAGCCAAGATCGAGGGACAGGGGTTCAAGAGACCCAGTACTTC
16	TRBJ1-1	TRBV6-4	-	-	CASPFPQGFMNTEAFF	TGTGCCAGTCCCTTTCCGCAGGGTTTTATGAACACTGAAGCTTTCTTT
14	TRBJ2-7	TRBV5-6	-	TRBD1	CASSLAGGSYEQYF	TGTGCCAGCAGCTTGGCAGGGGGCTCCTACGAGCAGTACTTC
12	TRBJ2-1	TRBV15	-	TRBD2	CATSRGGGEQFF	TGTGCCACCAGCAGAGGCGGGGGTGAGCAGTTCTTC
18	TRBJ2-5	TRBV3-1/TRBV3-2	-	TRBD2	CASSQDRPCAGVGETQYF	TGTGCCAGCAGCCAAGATCGGCCTTGTGCGGGGGTGGGAGAGACCCAGTACTTC